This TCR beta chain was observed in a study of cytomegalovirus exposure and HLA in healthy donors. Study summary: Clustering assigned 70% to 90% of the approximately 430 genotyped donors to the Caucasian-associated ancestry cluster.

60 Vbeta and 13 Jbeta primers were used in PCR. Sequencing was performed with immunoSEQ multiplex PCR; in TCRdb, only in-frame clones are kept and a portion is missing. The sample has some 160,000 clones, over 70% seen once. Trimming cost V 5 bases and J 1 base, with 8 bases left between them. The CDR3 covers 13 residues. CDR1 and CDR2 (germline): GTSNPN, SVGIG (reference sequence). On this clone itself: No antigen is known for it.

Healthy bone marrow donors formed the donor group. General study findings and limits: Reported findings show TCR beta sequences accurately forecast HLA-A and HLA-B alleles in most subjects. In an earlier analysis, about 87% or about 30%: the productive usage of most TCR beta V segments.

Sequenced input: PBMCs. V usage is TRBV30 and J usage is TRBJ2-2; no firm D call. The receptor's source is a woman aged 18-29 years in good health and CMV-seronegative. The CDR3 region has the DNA TGTGCCTGGCGAGTCTTGAACACCGGGGAGCTGTTTTTT. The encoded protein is CAWRVLNTGELFF. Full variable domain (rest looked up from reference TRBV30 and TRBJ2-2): SQTIHQWPATLVQPVGSPLSLECTVEGTSNPNLYWYRQAAGRGLQLLFYSVGIGQISSEVPQNLSASRPQDRQFILSSKKLLLSDSGFYLCAWRVLNTGELFFGEGSRLTVL.